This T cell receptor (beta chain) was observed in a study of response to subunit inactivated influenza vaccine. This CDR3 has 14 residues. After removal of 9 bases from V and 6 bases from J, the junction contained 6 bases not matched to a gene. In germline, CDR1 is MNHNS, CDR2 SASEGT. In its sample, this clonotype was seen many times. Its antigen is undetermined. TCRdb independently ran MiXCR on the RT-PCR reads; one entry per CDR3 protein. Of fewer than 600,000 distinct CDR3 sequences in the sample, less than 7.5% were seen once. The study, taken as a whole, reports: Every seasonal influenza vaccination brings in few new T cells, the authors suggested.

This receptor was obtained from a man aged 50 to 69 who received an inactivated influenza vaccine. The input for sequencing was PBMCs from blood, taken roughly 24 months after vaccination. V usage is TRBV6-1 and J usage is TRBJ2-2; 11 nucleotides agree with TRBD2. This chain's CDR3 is CASTSGGIAGELFF. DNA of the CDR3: TGTGCCAGTACTAGCGGGGGAATCGCCGGGGAGCTGTTTTTT.